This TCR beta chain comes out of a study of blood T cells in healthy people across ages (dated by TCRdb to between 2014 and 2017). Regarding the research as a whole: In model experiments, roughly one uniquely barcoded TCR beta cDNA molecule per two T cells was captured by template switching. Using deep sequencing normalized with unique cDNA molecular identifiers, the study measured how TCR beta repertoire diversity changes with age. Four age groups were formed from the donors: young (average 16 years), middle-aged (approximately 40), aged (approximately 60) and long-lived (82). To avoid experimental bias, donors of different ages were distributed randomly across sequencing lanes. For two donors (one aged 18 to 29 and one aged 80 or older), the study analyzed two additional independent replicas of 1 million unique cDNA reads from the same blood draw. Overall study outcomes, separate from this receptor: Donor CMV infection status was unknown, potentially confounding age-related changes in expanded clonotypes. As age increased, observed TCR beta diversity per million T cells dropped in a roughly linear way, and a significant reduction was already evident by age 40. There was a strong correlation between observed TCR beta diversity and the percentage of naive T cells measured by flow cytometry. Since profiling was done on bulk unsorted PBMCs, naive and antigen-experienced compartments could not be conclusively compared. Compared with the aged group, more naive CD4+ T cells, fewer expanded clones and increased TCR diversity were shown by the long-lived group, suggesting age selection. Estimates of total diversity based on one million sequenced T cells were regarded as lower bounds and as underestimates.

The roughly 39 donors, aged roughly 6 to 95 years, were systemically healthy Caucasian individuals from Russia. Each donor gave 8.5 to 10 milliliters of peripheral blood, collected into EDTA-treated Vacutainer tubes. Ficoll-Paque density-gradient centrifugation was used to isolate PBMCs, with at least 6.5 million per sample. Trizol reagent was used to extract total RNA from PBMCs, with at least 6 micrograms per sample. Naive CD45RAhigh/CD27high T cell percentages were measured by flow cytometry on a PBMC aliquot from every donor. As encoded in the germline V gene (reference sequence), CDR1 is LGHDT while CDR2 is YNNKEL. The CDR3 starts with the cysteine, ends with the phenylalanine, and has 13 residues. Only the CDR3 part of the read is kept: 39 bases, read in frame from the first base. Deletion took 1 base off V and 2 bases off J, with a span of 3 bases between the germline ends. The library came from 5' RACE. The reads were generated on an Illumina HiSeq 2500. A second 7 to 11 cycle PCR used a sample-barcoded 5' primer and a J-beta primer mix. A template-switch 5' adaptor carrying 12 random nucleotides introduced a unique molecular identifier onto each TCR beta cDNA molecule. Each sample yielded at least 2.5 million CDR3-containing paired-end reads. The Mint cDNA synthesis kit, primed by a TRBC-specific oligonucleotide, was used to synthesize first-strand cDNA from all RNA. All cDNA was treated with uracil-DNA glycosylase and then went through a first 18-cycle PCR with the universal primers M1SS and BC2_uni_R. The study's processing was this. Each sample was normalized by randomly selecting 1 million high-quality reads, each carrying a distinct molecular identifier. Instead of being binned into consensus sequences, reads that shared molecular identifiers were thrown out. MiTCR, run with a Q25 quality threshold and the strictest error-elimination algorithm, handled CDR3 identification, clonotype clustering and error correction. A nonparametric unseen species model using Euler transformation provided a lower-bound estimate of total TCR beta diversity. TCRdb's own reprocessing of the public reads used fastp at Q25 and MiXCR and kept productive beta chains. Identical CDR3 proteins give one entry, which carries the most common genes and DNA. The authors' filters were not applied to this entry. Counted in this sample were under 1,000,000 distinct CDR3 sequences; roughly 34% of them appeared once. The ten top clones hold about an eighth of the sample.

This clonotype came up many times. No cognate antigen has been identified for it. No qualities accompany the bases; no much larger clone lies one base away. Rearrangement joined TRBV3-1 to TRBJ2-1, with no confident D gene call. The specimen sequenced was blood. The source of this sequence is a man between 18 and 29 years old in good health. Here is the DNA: TGTGCCAGCAGCCAAGGTACCTACAATGAGCAGTTCTTC. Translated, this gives CASSQGTYNEQFF.